The rows below give T cell receptor beta chains drawn from one sample of a study of Graves' ophthalmopathy and Graves' hyperthyroidism. From the multiplex PCR reads, TCRdb called clonotypes with MiXCR, one entry per CDR3 protein. The table includes about 740,000 distinct CDR3 sequences, roughly 40% detected once. Source material: peripheral blood. All receptors come from an adult man with Graves' ophthalmopathy. The CDR3 runs from the conserved cysteine through the conserved F or W. D genes are given only for firm matches. Expanded clones are given a class, and other clones once, few, many or no size at all.

TRBV29-1	many	.	TRBJ1-2	TGCAGCGCGAAGAACGGCGGGTATGGCTACACCTTC	CSAKNGGYGYTF
TRBV7-9	many	TRBD1	TRBJ2-2	TGTGCCAGCAGGGGACAGGTCGATAACACCGGGGAGCTGTTTTTT	CASRGQVDNTGELFF
TRBV20-1	few	.	TRBJ2-7	TGCAGTGCTAGAGATCCTTTTGGACGGCTGGGCAACGAGCAGTACTTC	CSARDPFGRLGNEQYF
TRBV6-4	few	.	TRBJ1-1	TGTGCCAGCAGGGGACGGGAGAACACTGAAGCTTTCTTT	CASRGRENTEAFF
TRBV11-2	many	.	TRBJ1-2	TGTGCCAGCAGCTTAGGGGGGGTAGGATATGGCTACACCTTC	CASSLGGVGYGYTF
TRBV7-2	many	.	TRBJ1-1	TGTGCCAGCAGCGCGGGACGGATGATGAACACTGAAGCTTTCTTT	CASSAGRMMNTEAFF
TRBV19	few	.	TRBJ1-6	TGTGCCAGTAGTTCAACACGGGTTCCGAATTCACCCCTCCACTTT	CASSSTRVPNSPLHF
TRBV7-2	many	.	TRBJ2-7	TGTGCCAGCAGCTTACAGGTCCCCTACGAGCAGTACTTC	CASSLQVPYEQYF
TRBV7-3	.	TRBD1	TRBJ1-4	TGTGCCAGCAGCCAAGAGGTGACAGGGTGGGGTGAAAAACTGTTTTTT	CASSQEVTGWGEKLFF
TRBV5-1	few	.	TRBJ2-2	TGCGCCAGCAGGCTGGGAACCGGGGAGCTGTTTTTT	CASRLGTGELFF
TRBV25-1	.	.	TRBJ1-2	TGTGCCAGCTGGAACTATGGCTACACCTTC	CASWNYGYTF
TRBV15	once	.	TRBJ1-3	TGTGCCACCAGCAGCTCACCTCAGAGCTCTGGAAACACCATATATTTT	CATSSSPQSSGNTIYF
TRBV12-3/TRBV12-4	.	.	TRBJ2-7	TGTGCCAGCAGTTTGCTTCTGGGGCCCACCTACGAGCAGTACTTC	CASSLLLGPTYEQYF
TRBV24-1	.	TRBD1	TRBJ2-1	TGTGCCACTCGACAGGGCAAATGGTTCTTC	CATRQGKWFF
TRBV10-3	.	TRBD2	TRBJ2-7	TGTGCCAGCAGTTACGACAGCTCTGGGGGGGTCTACGAGCAGTACTTC	CASSYDSSGGVYEQYF
TRBV29-1	many	.	TRBJ1-1	TGCAGCGTGGGAGGGTATGCGAACACTGAAGCTTTCTTT	CSVGGYANTEAFF
TRBV15	.	TRBD1	TRBJ2-5	TGTGCCACCAGCAGAGATTTAGGGACAGCCCAAGAGACCCAGTACTTC	CATSRDLGTAQETQYF
TRBV9	.	.	TRBJ2-6	TGTGCCAGCAGCGTGGAGGTATCTGGGGCCAACGTCCTGACTTTC	CASSVEVSGANVLTF
TRBV7-9	few	.	TRBJ1-1	TGTGCCAGCAGCCAATCTTATTCCCAAAGTGAAGCTTTCTTT	CASSQSYSQSEAFF
TRBV7-9	.	TRBD2	TRBJ2-5	TGTGCCAGCAGCTTGGGGGGGACTAGCGCTGAAGAGACCCAGTACTTC	CASSLGGTSAEETQYF
TRBV5-1	many	TRBD1	TRBJ1-2	TGCGCCAGCAGCGTGCAGGGGGGAGACGGCTACACCTTC	CASSVQGGDGYTF
TRBV7-6	.	TRBD1	TRBJ1-2	TGTGCCAGCAGCTTAGGAGGGACAGGGGGAGTTGACGGCTACACCTTC	CASSLGGTGGVDGYTF
TRBV10-1	many	.	TRBJ1-1	TGCGCCAGCACCCAGGATCTATACACTGAAGCTTTCTTT	CASTQDLYTEAFF
TRBV25-1	.	TRBD1	TRBJ1-4	TGTGCCAGCGTGGGACAGGGCGGTAGTTCTGAGGAAAAACTGTTTTTT	CASVGQGGSSEEKLFF
TRBV20-1	few	TRBD1	TRBJ1-5	TGCAGTGCCGGGACAGGACAGGAAGGCAGCAATCAGCCCCAGCATTTT	CSAGTGQEGSNQPQHF
TRBV7-9	.	.	TRBJ1-2	TGTGCCAGCAGCCCCCCCACCGGGACAGGCTACACCTTC	CASSPPTGTGYTF
TRBV19	.	.	TRBJ1-4	TGTGCCAGTAGTTTTGAGGACGACTATGAAAAACTGTTTTTT	CASSFEDDYEKLFF
TRBV15	many	TRBD2	TRBJ2-5	TGTGCCACCAGCAGGGTCCGACTAGCGGGGGGGGAGACCCAGTACTTC	CATSRVRLAGGETQYF
TRBV24-1	.	TRBD1	TRBJ1-5	TGTGCCACCAGTGACCCAGGGACAGGGCGGTGGCAGCCCCAGCATTTT	CATSDPGTGRWQPQHF
TRBV20-1	many	.	TRBJ2-5	TGCAGTGCTAGTGGCCCGGGGGACGCGGAGACCCAGTACTTC	CSASGPGDAETQYF
TRBV7-2	.	.	TRBJ2-7	TGTGCCAGCAGTCCAGACACTTACTCCTACGAGCAGTACTTC	CASSPDTYSYEQYF
TRBV25-1	.	.	TRBJ2-2	TGTGCCAGCAGCTTGAGTTTGGGGACATCGAACACCGGGGAGCTGTTTTTT	CASSLSLGTSNTGELFF
TRBV10-3	few	TRBD1	TRBJ1-6	TGTGCCAGCAGGGACCCTGCAAGACAGGGAACAAATTCACCCCTCCACTTT	CASRDPARQGTNSPLHF
TRBV15	many	.	TRBJ1-4	TGTGCCACCAGCAGACTTGGAAGACGTGCTAATGAAAAACTGTTTTTT	CATSRLGRRANEKLFF
TRBV10-2	.	.	TRBJ1-6	TGTGCCAGCTCGAAGGGAAGGGATTCACCCCTCCACTTT	CASSKGRDSPLHF
TRBV6-5	.	.	TRBJ1-1	TGTGCCAGCAGTTATATCTCGGGAAACACTGAAGCTTTCTTT	CASSYISGNTEAFF
TRBV7-3	.	TRBD1	TRBJ2-7	TGTGCCAACAGCTTAGCCTCCGGGACAGTTTACTCCTACGAGCAGTACTTC	CANSLASGTVYSYEQYF
TRBV27	.	.	TRBJ1-2	TGTGCCACCAGTGATTTGGCAGGCTATGGCTACACCTTC	CATSDLAGYGYTF
TRBV9	few	.	TRBJ2-7	TGTGCCAGCAGCGTAGAACCTTCTGACTACGAGCAGTACTTC	CASSVEPSDYEQYF
TRBV4-3	once	TRBD1	TRBJ1-2	TGCGCCAGCAGCCAAGATCTGGGACAGTCGGGTTCGCACACCTTC	CASSQDLGQSGSHTF
TRBV19	.	TRBD1	TRBJ2-3	TGTGCCAGTAGCGCGCAGGGGGGCACAGATACGCAGTATTTT	CASSAQGGTDTQYF
TRBV2	many	.	TRBJ1-1	TGTGCCAGCAGCTTGTCGGGGGCGGGCACTGAAGCTTTCTTT	CASSLSGAGTEAFF
TRBV7-9	few	.	TRBJ2-7	TGTGCCAGCAGCTTAGAAGTCCTACAGTCCTACGAGCAGTACTTC	CASSLEVLQSYEQYF
TRBV29-1	.	TRBD1	TRBJ1-2	TGCAGCCAAATGGGACAGGGGCCCGCTAACTATGGCTACACCTTC	CSQMGQGPANYGYTF
TRBV7-3	.	.	TRBJ2-5	TGTGCCAGCAGCTTATCGGCAGGGGGGATGGAGACCCAGTACTTC	CASSLSAGGMETQYF
TRBV5-6	.	TRBD1	TRBJ2-5	TGTGCCAGCAGCTTGGGAGGGGGCGGAGGTTGGTACCAAGAGACCCAGTACTTC	CASSLGGGGGWYQETQYF
TRBV15	once	.	TRBJ2-6	TGTGCCACCAGCAGAGGGGGAGACTCTGGGGCCAACGTCCTGACTTTC	CATSRGGDSGANVLTF
TRBV6-1	few	TRBD1	TRBJ2-7	TGTGCCAGCAGAAGGGACAGGCCGGCCTACGAGCAGTACTTC	CASRRDRPAYEQYF
TRBV7-9	few	.	TRBJ1-2	TGTGCCAGCAGCCATTCACAGGGATTTCGCTATGGCTACACCTTC	CASSHSQGFRYGYTF
TRBV5-1	.	.	TRBJ2-7	TGCGCCAGCAGCCAAGAGAGAGGGCAGAACTCCTACGAGCAGTACTTC	CASSQERGQNSYEQYF